The TCR beta chain described here comes from a study of blood T cell repertoires in COVID-19. Participants came from about two dozen US areas, aged roughly 18 to 90 years. Participants' own reports of clinical history determined their cohort assignment. Two consecutive negative NP/OP PCR tests, clearance, or resolved symptoms defined Cohort 3 recovery. This clone has just a few counts. As originally analysed: By means of reference gene primer amplification, nucleated cell counts were estimated. The repertoire was sequenced with immunoSEQ multiplex PCR; TCRdb's copy has only in-frame clones and lacks some. D and trimming were read from the DNA, whereas the V and J calls and clone size are those reported in that table. The data show about 180,000 clones, around 83% seen once. Germline loops: CDR1 SNHLY, CDR2 FYNNEI. The J segment lost 4 bases and the V segment lost 6 bases, leaving 4 bases of the junction unmatched. This CDR3 spans 13 amino acids.

J is TRBJ2-5 and V is TRBV2, with TRBD1 matching 8 bases. The clonotype originates from a man aged 45-60 years who had recovered from COVID-19. The sample consisted of PBMCs or T cells enriched from blood (not recorded which). CDR3: CASRPRGPETQYF. The CDR3 DNA reads as TGTGCCAGCAGGCCCAGGGGGCCAGAGACCCAGTACTTC. The full variable domain, rest sourced from reference TRBV2 and TRBJ2-5, is EPEVTQTPSHQVTQMGQEVILRCVPISNHLYFYWYRQILGQKVEFLVSFYNNEISEKSEIFDDQFSVERPDGSNFTLKIRSTKLEDSAMYFCASRPRGPETQYFGPGTRLLVL.